Sequencing of this T cell receptor (beta chain) was carried out in a study of lymphopenia after photon versus proton radiotherapy. This clone was picked up one time. Antigen: not known. Broader study findings: Post-nadir diversity loss with photons came from oligoclonal expansion, particularly CD8+ Temra cells. Under photons, naive T cells and diversity fell while effector/memory populations rose. Larger post-nadir TCR diversity loss correlated inversely with survival in deceased patients.

The repertoire was sequenced with immunoSEQ multiplex PCR; TCRdb's copy has only in-frame clones and lacks some. The sample carries about 58,000 clones, around 85% recorded once. V was clipped by 5 bases and J by 7 bases; unmatched bases: 8. The length of the CDR3 is 16 residues. The germline V gene encodes CDR1 MDHEN and CDR2 SYDVKM. The receptor comes from a man in his 60s with pancreatic cancer. The sample here was peripheral blood, taken from a patient treated with proton-based radiotherapy. V gene TRBV28 combines with J gene TRBJ2-1, with TRBD2 identical over 13 bases. In DNA, the CDR3 is TGTGCCAGCAGTCCCGGGACTAGCGGGAAGGAAAATGAGCAGTTCTTC. It yields the protein CASSPGTSGKENEQFF.